Listed here is a single T cell receptor (beta chain). The CDR3 contains 15 residues. Trimming pared 1 base from V and 2 bases from J, leaving 11 bases between. Per germline, CDR1 SGHTA and CDR2 FQGNSA. This record belongs to a study of blood T cell repertoires in COVID-19. TCRdb's copy holds only in-frame clones and misses some; the assay was immunoSEQ multiplex PCR. The profile shows 83,000 or so clones, 75% to 85% of them singletons. This chain joins TRBV7-2 and TRBJ1-1; a weak D match, TRBD1 (5 bases). Sequencing was carried out using peripheral blood. This receptor was taken from a woman of 80 years or more with acute or convalescent COVID-19. CDR3 coding DNA: TGTGCCAGCAGCTTAGGATGGGGCGGCAACACTGAAGCTTTCTTT. This encodes CASSLGWGGNTEAFF.